Following are 9 T cell receptor beta chains from one sample sequenced in a study of tissue T cells after allogeneic stem cell transplantation (dated by TCRdb to about 2022). The protocol used for the library was the immunoSEQ multiplex PCR assay. TCRdb retrieved this table from immuneACCESS and kept in-frame rearrangements only. Not all clones are present; in checked studies, unresolved V genes account for under half, and no reason is known for the remainder. The sample table records 15,000 to 20,000 clones; less than 85% of these occur just once. The ten biggest clones cover roughly 0.96% of the sample. The material sequenced was spleen. The receptors here all came from a female BALB/c mouse in good health. Mice belonging to this strain carry MHC haplotype H2-d.

A note on this clone: Each gene name is a mouse one. The read halts 1 residue ahead of the CDR3 end, with the missing end drawn from the germline J gene. The chain employs TRBV19 and TRBJ2-7, with 9 bases that match TRBD2. The V and J ends lost 0 bases and 2 bases, in that order; junction bases with no gene match: 0. The CDR3 sequence is 14 residues long. Germline V CDR1 and CDR2: FNHDT, SITEND (reference sequence). The part of the CDR3 DNA that was read is TGTGCCAGCAGTATAGACTGGGGGGCCTATGAACAGTAC. Amino acids: CASSIDWGAYEQY. The whole CDR3 is CASSIDWGAYEQYF.

A word on this clone: The gene names given are mouse names. Read sequence stops 1 residue before the CDR3 end, and the germline J gene provides the missing end. This chain connects TRBV2 to TRBJ2-4, with 12 positions matching TRBD2. The CDR3 has 18 residues. The ends lost 1 base at V and 0 bases at J; junction bases unmatched: 5. Germline V CDR1 and CDR2: LGHNA, YSYQKL. The sequenced part of the CDR3 DNA is TGTGCCAGCAGCCAAGGGACTGGGGGGGTGCTTAGTCAAAACACCTTGTAC. This translates into CASSQGTGGVLSQNTLY. From start to end, the CDR3 is CASSQGTGGVLSQNTLYF.

A remark on this clone: Gene and germline names: mouse. The CDR3 region is CASSGRDRVNERLFF. The covered CDR3 bases are TGTGCCAGCAGTGGACGGGACAGGGTGAACGAAAGATTATTT. The chain joins TRBV13-1 to TRBJ1-4; 9 nucleotides line up with TRBD1. The observed sequence ends 1 residue before the CDR3 terminus, with the missing tail filled in from the germline J gene. The CDR3 runs to 15 residues. Per germline, CDR1 NSHNY and CDR2 SYGAGN. The ends lost 3 bases at V and 5 bases at J; junction bases unmatched: 5.

On this clone itself: Gene names refer to mouse genes. The CDR3: CASGGPLRDTLSNERLFF. The sequenced part of the CDR3 DNA is TGTGCCAGCGGTGGCCCCCTCCGGGACACCCTTTCCAACGAAAGATTATTT. This chain connects TRBV13-2 to TRBJ1-4; weak D call: TRBD1 (6 bases). The sequenced fragment ends 1 residue before the CDR3 boundary, so the rest is inferred from the germline J gene. The CDR3 is 18 amino acids. In germline, CDR1 is NNHNN, CDR2 SYGAGS (reference sequence). Trimming shortened V by 3 bases and J by 0 bases, and 18 bases separated the two germline ends.

This clone has more than one count but fewer than ten. Gene and germline names: mouse. With the read ending 1 residue before the CDR3 end, the germline J gene is used to fill in that end. The J gene is TRBJ2-7, the V gene TRBV2, with 10 bases that match TRBD2. The CDR3 has 16 amino acids. Looked up from germline, CDR1 is LGHNA and CDR2 is YSYQKL. V trimming: 1 base; J trimming: 0 bases; junction bases outside the gene matches: 3. Partial CDR3 DNA: TGTGCCAGCAGCCAAGGGGGACTGGGGCCCTCCTATGAACAGTAC. As protein: CASSQGGLGPSYEQY. The full-length CDR3 reads as CASSQGGLGPSYEQYF.

In regard to this clone: Germline and genes: mouse. From the germline J gene comes the end of the CDR3, since the read stops 1 residue before it. The V call is TRBV24, the J call TRBJ2-1; D is uncertain. Germline V gene data show CDR1 as KGHTA and CDR2 as FRNEEI. Trimming cost V 3 bases and J 0 bases, with 6 bases left between them. The CDR3 totals 14 residues. The CDR3 DNA, read in part, is TGTGCCAGCAGTCTTGCGGATAACTATGCTGAGCAGTTC. Residues: CASSLADNYAEQF. In full, the CDR3 reads CASSLADNYAEQFF.

Details on this clone: Gene names are mouse gene names. The read ends 1 residue before the CDR3 terminus; that terminus is restored from the germline J gene. Different DNA sequences within this sample yield the same CDR3. The chain uses TRBV19 and TRBJ2-4; a possible D gene is TRBD2 (6 bases). V was cut by 2 bases and J by 0 bases, with 7 bases left in between. The CDR3 consists of 14 residues. Germline CDR1 reads FNHDT; CDR2 reads SITEND (reference sequence). CDR3 in amino acids: CASSMGGSQNTLYF. CDR3 DNA, as far as it was read: TGTGCCAGCAGTATGGGGGGAAGTCAAAACACCTTGTAC.

This clone was counted between two and nine times. Gene and germline names: mouse. The read comes to an end 1 residue before the CDR3 does, leaving the germline J gene to fill in the end. The V and J genes are TRBV29 and TRBJ2-7, with 10 nucleotides matching TRBD2. Germline CDR1 is MSHET and CDR2 is SYDVDS. The CDR3 runs 15 residues. V shed 6 bases, J shed 2 bases, and the junction held 7 bases outside the gene matches. CDR3 amino acids: CASSAPGLGTYEQYF. The CDR3 DNA, read in part, is TGTGCTAGCAGCGCTCCGGGACTGGGGACCTATGAACAGTAC.

Worth noting for this clone: Gene names denote mouse genes. The CDR3 extends 1 residue past the end of the read, so its final part is completed from the germline J gene. The chain has TRBV13-3 and TRBJ2-5, with 8 bases identical to TRBD2. CDR3 size: 16 residues. Trimming cost V 1 base and J 0 bases; bases outside gene matches: 4. The germline CDR1 and CDR2 sequences are NNHDY and SYVADS. The CDR3 region is CASSDPWGVNQDTQYF. Partial CDR3 DNA: TGTGCCAGCAGTGATCCCTGGGGGGTTAACCAAGACACCCAGTAC. Full variable domain (missing parts from reference TRBV13-3 and TRBJ2-5): EAAVTQSPRSKVAVTGGKVTLSCHQTNNHDYMYWYRQDTGHGLRLIHYSYVADSTEKGDIPDGYKASRPSQENFSLILELASLSQTAVYFCASSDPWGVNQDTQYFGPGTRLLVL.